The sequence of this T cell receptor (beta chain) was determined in a study of radiotherapy plus CTLA-4 blockade in lung cancer. Per germline, CDR1 SEHNR and CDR2 FQNEAQ (reference sequence). Unmatched junction bases numbered 3, after V lost 5 bases and J lost 0 bases. This CDR3 is built from 14 residues. Assay: immunoSEQ multiplex PCR; the TCRdb copy retains only in-frame clones and omits some. This repertoire shows about 38,000 clones, around 86% found once; its top ten account for roughly 22%. This TCR came from a human donor with non-small cell lung cancer whose response to radiotherapy plus ipilimumab could not be evaluated. The J gene is TRBJ2-5, the V gene TRBV7-9; 7 bases line up with TRBD2. Specimen: peripheral blood, collected from a patient treated with radiotherapy plus ipilimumab. The CDR3 here is CASSELANQETQYF. CDR3 bases: TGTGCCAGCAGCGAACTAGCGAACCAAGAGACCCAGTACTTC.